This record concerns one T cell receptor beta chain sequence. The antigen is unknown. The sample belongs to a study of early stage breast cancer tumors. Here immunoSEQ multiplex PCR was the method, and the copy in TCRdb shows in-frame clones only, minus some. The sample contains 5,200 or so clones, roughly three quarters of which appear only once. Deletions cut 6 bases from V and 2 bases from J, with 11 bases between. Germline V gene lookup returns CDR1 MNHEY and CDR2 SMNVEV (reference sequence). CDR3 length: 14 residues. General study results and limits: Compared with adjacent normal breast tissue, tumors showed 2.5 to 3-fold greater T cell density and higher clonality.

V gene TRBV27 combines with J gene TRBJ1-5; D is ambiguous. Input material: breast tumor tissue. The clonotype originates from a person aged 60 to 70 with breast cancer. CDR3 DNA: TGTGCCAGCAGCTCCCTAAGCGGCAATCAGCCCCAGCATTTT. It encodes CASSSLSGNQPQHF.